This T cell receptor (beta chain) is drawn from a study of blood T cell repertoires in COVID-19. On the study more broadly: The study drew acute and convalescent COVID-19 samples from the United States, Italy and Spain.

The assay was immunoSEQ multiplex PCR, and TCRdb's table has in-frame clones only and misses some. Here the sample spans tens of thousands of clones, roughly four fifths being singletons. V was clipped by 9 bases and J by 4 bases; unmatched bases: 5. Per germline, CDR1 SGHRS and CDR2 YFSETQ. This CDR3 has 15 amino acids. Recruited during active infection, patients (from Seattle) were subsequently followed longitudinally. The receptor's source is a young man with COVID-19, enrolled during active disease. Material for sequencing was peripheral blood. The V and J genes are TRBV5-1 and TRBJ2-2; 14 bases align to TRBD2. The chain's CDR3 is CAITTSGRATGELFF. DNA of the CDR3: TGCGCCATTACGACTAGCGGGAGGGCCACCGGGGAGCTGTTTTTT. The full variable domain, with the rest looked up from reference TRBV5-1 and TRBJ2-2, is KAGVTQTPRYLIKTRGQQVTLSCSPISGHRSVSWYQQTPGQGLQFLFEYFSETQRNKGNFPGRFSGRQFSNSRSEMNVSTLELGDSALYLCAITTSGRATGELFFGEGSRLTVL.